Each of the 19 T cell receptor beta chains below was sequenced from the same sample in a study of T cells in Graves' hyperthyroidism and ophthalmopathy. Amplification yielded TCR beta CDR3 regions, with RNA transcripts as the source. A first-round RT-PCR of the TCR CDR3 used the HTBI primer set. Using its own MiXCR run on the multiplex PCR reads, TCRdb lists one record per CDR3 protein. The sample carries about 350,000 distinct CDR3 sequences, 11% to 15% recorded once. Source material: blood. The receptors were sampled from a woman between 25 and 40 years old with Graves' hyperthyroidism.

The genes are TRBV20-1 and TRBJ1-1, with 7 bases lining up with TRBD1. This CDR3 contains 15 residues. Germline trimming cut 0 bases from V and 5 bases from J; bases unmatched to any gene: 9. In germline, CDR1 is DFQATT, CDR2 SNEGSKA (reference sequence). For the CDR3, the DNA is TGCAGTGCTAGAGACATCCAGACAGGGATGACTGAAGCTTTCTTT. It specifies CSARDIQTGMTEAFF.

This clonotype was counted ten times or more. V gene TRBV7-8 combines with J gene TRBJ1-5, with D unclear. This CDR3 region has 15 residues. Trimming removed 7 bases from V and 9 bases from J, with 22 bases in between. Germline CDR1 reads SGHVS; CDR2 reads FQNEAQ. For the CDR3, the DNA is TGTGCCAGCACCAAACAGAGGAGCCTAGCAGGGCCCCAGCATTTT. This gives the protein CASTKQRSLAGPQHF.

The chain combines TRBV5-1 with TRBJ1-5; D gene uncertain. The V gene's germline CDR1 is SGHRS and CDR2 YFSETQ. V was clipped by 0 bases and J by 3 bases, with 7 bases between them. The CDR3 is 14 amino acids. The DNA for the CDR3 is TGCGCCAGCAGCTTGGCGGGAGACAATCAGCCCCAGCATTTT. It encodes CASSLAGDNQPQHF.

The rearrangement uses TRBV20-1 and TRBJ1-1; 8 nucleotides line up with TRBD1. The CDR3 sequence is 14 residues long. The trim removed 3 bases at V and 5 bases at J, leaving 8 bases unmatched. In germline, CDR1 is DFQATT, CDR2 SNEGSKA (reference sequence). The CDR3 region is CSASYARGRTEAFF. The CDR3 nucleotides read TGCAGTGCTAGTTACGCCAGGGGGCGAACTGAAGCTTTCTTT.

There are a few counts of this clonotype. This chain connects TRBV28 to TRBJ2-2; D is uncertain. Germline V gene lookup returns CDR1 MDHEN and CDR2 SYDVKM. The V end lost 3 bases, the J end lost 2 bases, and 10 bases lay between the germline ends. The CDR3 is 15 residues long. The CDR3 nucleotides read TGTGCCAGCAGTTTGCTCCCTAGAAACACCGGGGAGCTGTTTTTT. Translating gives CASSLLPRNTGELFF.

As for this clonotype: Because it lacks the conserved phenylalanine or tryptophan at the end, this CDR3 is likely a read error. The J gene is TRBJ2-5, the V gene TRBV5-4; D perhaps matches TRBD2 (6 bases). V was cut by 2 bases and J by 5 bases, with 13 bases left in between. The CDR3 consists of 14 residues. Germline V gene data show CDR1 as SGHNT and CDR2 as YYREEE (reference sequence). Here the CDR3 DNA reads TGTGCCAGCAGCTTATCGCGGGATGGGGAGACCCAGTACCTC. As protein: CASSLSRDGETQYL.

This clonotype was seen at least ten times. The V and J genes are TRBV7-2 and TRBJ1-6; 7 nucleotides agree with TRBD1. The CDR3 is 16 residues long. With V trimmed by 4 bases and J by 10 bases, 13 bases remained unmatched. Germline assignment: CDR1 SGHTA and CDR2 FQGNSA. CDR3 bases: TGTGCCAGCAGCTACCGTGAGACCAGGGGGAACTCACCCCTCCACTTT. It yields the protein CASSYRETRGNSPLHF.

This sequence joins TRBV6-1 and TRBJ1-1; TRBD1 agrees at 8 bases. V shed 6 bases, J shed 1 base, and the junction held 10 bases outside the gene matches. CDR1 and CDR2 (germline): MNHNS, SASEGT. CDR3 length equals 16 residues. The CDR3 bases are TGTGCCAGCAGGAAACAGGGGGGGGTACCGAACACTGAAGCTTTCTTT. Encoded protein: CASRKQGGVPNTEAFF.

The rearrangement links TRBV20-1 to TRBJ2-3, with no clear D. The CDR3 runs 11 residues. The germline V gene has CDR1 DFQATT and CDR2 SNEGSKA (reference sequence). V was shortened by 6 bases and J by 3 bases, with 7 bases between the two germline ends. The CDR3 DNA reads TGCAGTGCCAAGAGAACAGATACGCAGTATTTT. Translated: CSAKRTDTQYF.

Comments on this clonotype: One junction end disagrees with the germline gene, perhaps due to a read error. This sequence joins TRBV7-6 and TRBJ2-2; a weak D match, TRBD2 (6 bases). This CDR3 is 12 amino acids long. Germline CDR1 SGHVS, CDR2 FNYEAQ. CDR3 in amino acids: CAGEANTGELFF. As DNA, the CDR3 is TGCGCCGGGGAGGCGAACACCGGGGAGCTGTTTTTT. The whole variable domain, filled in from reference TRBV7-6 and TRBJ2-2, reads GAGVSQSPRYKVTKRGQDVALRCDPISGHVSLYWYRQALGQGPEFLTYFNYEAQQDKSGLPNDRFSAERPEGSISTLTIQRTEQRDSAMYRCAGEANTGELFFGEGSRLTVL.

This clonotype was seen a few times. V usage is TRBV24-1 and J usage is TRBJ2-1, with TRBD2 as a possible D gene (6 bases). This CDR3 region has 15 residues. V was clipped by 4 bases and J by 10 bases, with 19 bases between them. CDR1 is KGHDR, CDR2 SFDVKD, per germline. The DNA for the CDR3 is TGTGCCACCAGTGACTCGACTAGTAGGGCCTGGGAGCAGTTCTTC. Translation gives CATSDSTSRAWEQFF.

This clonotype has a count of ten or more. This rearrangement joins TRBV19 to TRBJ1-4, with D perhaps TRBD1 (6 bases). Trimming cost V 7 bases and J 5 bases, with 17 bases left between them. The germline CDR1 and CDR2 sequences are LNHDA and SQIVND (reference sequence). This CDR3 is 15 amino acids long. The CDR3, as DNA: TGTGCCAGTACTGCCCGGCGGGGGGCGAATGAAAAACTGTTTTTT. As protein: CASTARRGANEKLFF.

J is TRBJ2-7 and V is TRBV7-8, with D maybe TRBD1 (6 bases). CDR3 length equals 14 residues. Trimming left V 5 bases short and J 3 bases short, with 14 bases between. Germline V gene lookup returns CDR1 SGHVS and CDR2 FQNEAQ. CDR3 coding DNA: TGTGCCAGCAGCGAGTCAGGGGTAGACTACGAGCAGTACTTC. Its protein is CASSESGVDYEQYF.

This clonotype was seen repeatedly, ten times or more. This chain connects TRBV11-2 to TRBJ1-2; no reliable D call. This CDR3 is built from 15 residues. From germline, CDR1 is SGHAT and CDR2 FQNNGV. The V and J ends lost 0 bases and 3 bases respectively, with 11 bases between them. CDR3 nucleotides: TGTGCCAGCAGCTTAGATCTGAAGGGCGACTATGGCTACACCTTC. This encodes CASSLDLKGDYGYTF.

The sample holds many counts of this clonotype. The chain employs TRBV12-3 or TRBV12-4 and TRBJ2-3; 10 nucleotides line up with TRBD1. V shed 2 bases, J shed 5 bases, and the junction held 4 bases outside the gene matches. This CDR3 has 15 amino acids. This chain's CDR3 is CASSLRQGAQDTQYF. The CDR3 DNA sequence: TGTGCCAGCAGTTTACGACAGGGGGCACAAGATACGCAGTATTTT.

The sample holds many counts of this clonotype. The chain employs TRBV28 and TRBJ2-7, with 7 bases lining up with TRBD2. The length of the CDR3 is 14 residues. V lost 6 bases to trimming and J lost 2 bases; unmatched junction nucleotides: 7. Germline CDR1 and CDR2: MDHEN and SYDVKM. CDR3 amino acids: CASRKAGATYEQYF. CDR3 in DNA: TGTGCCAGCAGAAAGGCGGGAGCGACCTACGAGCAGTACTTC.

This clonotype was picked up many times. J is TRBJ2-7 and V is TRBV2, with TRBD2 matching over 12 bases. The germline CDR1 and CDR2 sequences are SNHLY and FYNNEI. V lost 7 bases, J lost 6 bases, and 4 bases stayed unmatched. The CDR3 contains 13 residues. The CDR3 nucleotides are TGTGCCAGCATAGGACTAGCGGGAAGCGAGCAGTACTTC. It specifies CASIGLAGSEQYF.

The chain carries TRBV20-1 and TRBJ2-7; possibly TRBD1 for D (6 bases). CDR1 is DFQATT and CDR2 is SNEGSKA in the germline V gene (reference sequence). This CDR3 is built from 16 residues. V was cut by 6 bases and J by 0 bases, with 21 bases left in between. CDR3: CSARPRPKTGSYEQYF. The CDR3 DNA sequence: TGCAGTGCGAGGCCCCGCCCAAAGACAGGCTCCTACGAGCAGTACTTC.

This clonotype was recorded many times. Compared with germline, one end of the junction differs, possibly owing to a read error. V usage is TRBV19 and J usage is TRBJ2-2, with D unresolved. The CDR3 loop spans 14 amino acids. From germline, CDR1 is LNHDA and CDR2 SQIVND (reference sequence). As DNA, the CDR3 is TGTGCCAGTAGTATAGATCCGAATACCGGGGAGCTGTTTTTT. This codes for CASSIDPNTGELFF.